The 8 T cell receptor beta chains listed next were all sequenced from one sample in a study of T cells expressing NK-cell markers. TCRdb reanalyzed the 5' RACE reads and collapses them to one entry per CDR3 protein, without DNA. This repertoire includes over 250,000 distinct CDR3 sequences. What was sequenced was blood T cells: a sorted CD56 or NKG2C T cell subset, CD4+ or CD8+ T cells, or bulk PBMC T cells (not recorded which). These receptors originate from a woman aged 18 to 75 in good health.

V and J are TRBV7-3 and TRBJ1-4; TCRdb picks TRBD1, but there is no DNA to check that call. The CDR3 sequence is 15 residues long. Germline V lookup: CDR1 SGHTA, CDR2 FQGTGA. The CDR3 loop reads CASSLTGGPNEKLFF.

V gene TRBV20-1 combines with J gene TRBJ2-3; with no DNA, the TCRdb D assignment of TRBD1 cannot be verified. This CDR3 spans 14 amino acids. Looked up from germline, CDR1 is DFQATT and CDR2 is SNEGSKA (reference sequence). CDR3: CSAAGTGWTDTQYF.

V and J are TRBV6-2 or TRBV6-3 and TRBJ2-1; the TRBD1 assignment by TCRdb is unverifiable without DNA. Germline lookup yields CDR1 MNHEY and CDR2 SVGEGT. The CDR3 covers 16 residues. This CDR3 reads CASSYLGARGYNEQFF.

The rearrangement uses TRBV20-1 and TRBJ2-7; TCRdb gives TRBD2 as the D gene, but with no DNA this cannot be confirmed. Germline-derived CDR1 and CDR2 are DFQATT and SNEGSKA (reference sequence). This CDR3 contains 14 residues. CDR3: CSAKEGLVPYEQYF.

CDR3 in amino acids: CASSNSGGSQTQYF. This sequence joins TRBV5-1 and TRBJ2-3; the TRBD2 assignment by TCRdb is unverifiable without DNA. CDR3 length: 14 amino acids. Germline V lookup: CDR1 SGHRS, CDR2 YFSETQ.

The chain combines TRBV25-1 with TRBJ2-7. The CDR3 consists of 11 residues. Germline V gives CDR1 MGHDK, CDR2 SYGVNS. The CDR3 loop is CASSEYGKEYF.

CDR3 protein: CASGPGDPTDTQYF. This chain joins TRBV5-1 and TRBJ2-3; TCRdb's assignment of TRBD1 cannot be checked, as there is no DNA. The CDR3 covers 14 residues. Germline V gene lookup returns CDR1 SGHRS and CDR2 YFSETQ.

The V and J genes are TRBV12-3 or TRBV12-4 and TRBJ2-3; TCRdb gives TRBD1 as the D gene, but with no DNA this cannot be confirmed. There are 17 residues in the CDR3. The CDR3 spells CASSRTGTRQRADTQYF.